Sequencing of this T cell receptor beta chain was carried out in a study of cytomegalovirus exposure and HLA in healthy donors. As for this clone: The antigen is unknown.

The PCR used 60 Vbeta and 13 Jbeta primers. Assay: immunoSEQ multiplex PCR; the TCRdb copy retains only in-frame clones and omits some. The data hold 110,000 or so clones, with 76% observed a single time. The study, taken as a whole, reports: Several V segments, TRBV6-2 and TRBV6-3 among them, could not be told apart and were dropped.

CDR1 and CDR2 from the germline V gene are MDHEN and SYDVKM. Trimming left V 4 bases short and J 3 bases short, with 14 bases between. The length of the CDR3 is 15 residues. The sequencing sample was made of PBMCs. V usage is TRBV28 and J usage is TRBJ2-3; D may be TRBD2 (6 bases). The sequence was collected from a man aged 35 to 55 in good health and CMV-seropositive. CDR3 sequence: CASSSPGVGTDTQYF. For the CDR3, the DNA is TGTGCCAGCAGTTCCCCGGGAGTAGGGACAGATACGCAGTATTTT.